This TCR beta chain derives from a study of blood T cells in healthy people across ages. Overall study: There was about one barcoded beta molecule captured by template switching per two T cells. Study-level findings and limits: CMV status of donors was unknown, possibly confounding expanded clonotype changes. Investigators viewed diversity estimates from one million T cells as underestimates, the study reported. Comparison with aged donors showed that long-lived donors had more naive CD4+ cells and higher diversity.

This clonotype came up a few times. Its antigen is still unknown. The CDR3 contains 14 residues. Trimming took off 1 base at V and 4 bases at J, with 8 bases between the two ends. A sample-barcoded 5' primer and a J-beta primer mix were used in a second PCR of about 6 to 11 cycles. Each CDR3 protein is one row after TCRdb ran MiXCR on the 5' RACE reads. The data show approximately 1.5 million distinct CDR3 sequences, roughly two fifths seen once. The genes are TRBV12-3 or TRBV12-4 and TRBJ1-5; D ambiguous. Specimen: blood. This clonotype originated in a woman between 18 and 30 years old in good health. DNA for the CDR3: TGTGCCAGCAGTTTAGTGCTGGGGAATCAGCCCCAGCATTTT. Translation: CASSLVLGNQPQHF.